This T cell receptor beta chain came from a study of human T cells and chemical hapten exposure. Study summary: The scalp of each patient received a weekly diphenylcyclopropenone dose for the full roughly 24-week study. Patches with 0.01% DPC went on the upper back, and the tests were read at 6 days.

Time point defined: pre-sensitization, week 0. The treatment was: therapeutic diphenylcyclopropenone sensitization with weekly scalp DPC. Study findings and constraints: More PT1 expanded TCRs went with higher patch test scores. No change in TCRs above 1 in 1000 frequency was produced by DPC sensitization.

Trimming at V came to 8 bases and at J to 0 bases, leaving 11 bases not matched to a gene. Germline CDR1 is MDHEN and CDR2 is SYDVKM. This CDR3 comprises 17 residues. TCRdb reprocessed the RACE reads via MiXCR and lists one record per CDR3 protein. The repertoire holds tens of thousands of distinct CDR3 sequences, with more than 9% as singletons. There are many counts of this clonotype. What it binds is unknown. This sequence was found in a man aged 35 to 55 with alopecia areata. Some clones in this sample may be carry-over from other donors' samples. The rearrangement links TRBV28 to TRBJ1-5, with 9 bases matching TRBD1. The source was whole blood, collected in connection with sensitization to the hapten diphenylcyclopropenone (DPC). The CDR3 loop reads CASHPAGTGSSNQPQHF. The DNA for the CDR3 is TGTGCCAGCCATCCCGCCGGGACAGGGAGTAGCAATCAGCCCCAGCATTTT.